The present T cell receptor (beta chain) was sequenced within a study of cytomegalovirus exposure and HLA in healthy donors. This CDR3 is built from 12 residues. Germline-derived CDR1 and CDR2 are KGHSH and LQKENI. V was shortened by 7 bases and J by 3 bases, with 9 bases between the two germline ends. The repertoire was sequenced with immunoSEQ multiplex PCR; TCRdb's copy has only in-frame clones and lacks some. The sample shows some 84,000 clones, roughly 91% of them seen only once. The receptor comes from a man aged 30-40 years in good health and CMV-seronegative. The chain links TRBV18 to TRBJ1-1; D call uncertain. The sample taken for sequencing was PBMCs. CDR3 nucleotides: TGTGCCAGCTTCGAGTTGGACACTGAAGCTTTCTTT. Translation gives CASFELDTEAFF.